This TCR beta chain was sequenced in a study of blood T cell repertoires in COVID-19. Study-wide context: Spain, Italy and the United States supplied samples that represented acute and convalescent COVID-19.

The V gene's germline CDR1 is MDHEN and CDR2 SYDVKM. The V gene lost 6 bases and the J gene lost 8 bases, with 22 bases spanning the gap. This CDR3 has 16 residues. Profiling relied on immunoSEQ multiplex PCR, and the TCRdb table lists in-frame clones only, not all of them. The data show some 200,000 clones, roughly 80% seen once. Donors were grouped by their self-reported clinical history. This rearrangement joins TRBV28 to TRBJ1-4; no clear D gene. Sequenced: PBMCs or T cells enriched from blood (not recorded which). The clonotype comes from a man in his forties who had recovered from COVID-19. The CDR3 coding sequence is TGTGCCAGCAGCCCTGGCCACCAGGCCTTTGGAGAAAAACTGTTTTTT. It codes for CASSPGHQAFGEKLFF.